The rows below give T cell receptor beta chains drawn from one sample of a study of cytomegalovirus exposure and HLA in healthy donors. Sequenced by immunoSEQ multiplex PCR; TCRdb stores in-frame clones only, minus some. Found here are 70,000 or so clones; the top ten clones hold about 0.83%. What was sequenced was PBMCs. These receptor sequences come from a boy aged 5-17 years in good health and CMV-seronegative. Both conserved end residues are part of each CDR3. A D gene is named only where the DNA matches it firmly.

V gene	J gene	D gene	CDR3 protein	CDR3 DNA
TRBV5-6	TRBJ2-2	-	CASFGGVRDTGELFF	TGTGCCAGCTTCGGGGGAGTAAGGGACACCGGGGAGCTGTTTTTT
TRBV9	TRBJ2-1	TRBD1	CASSRTGSFNEQFF	TGTGCCAGCAGCCGGACAGGTTCATTCAATGAGCAGTTCTTC
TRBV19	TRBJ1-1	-	CASSMLPEFRRNTEAFF	TGTGCCAGTAGTATGCTCCCAGAATTCCGGAGGAACACTGAAGCTTTCTTT
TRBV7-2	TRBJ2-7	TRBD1	CASSVSGTGPIEQYF	TGTGCCAGCAGCGTCTCCGGGACAGGGCCCATCGAGCAGTACTTC
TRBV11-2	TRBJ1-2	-	CASSSVVRGGRSF	TGTGCCAGCAGCTCCGTTGTCCGGGGAGGGCGATCCTTC
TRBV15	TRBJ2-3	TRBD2	CATSNGLPRGGTDTQYF	TGTGCCACCAGCAACGGCCTCCCGCGGGGGGGCACAGATACGCAGTATTTT
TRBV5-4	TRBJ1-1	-	CASSSLQNLNTEAFF	TGTGCCAGCAGCTCGCTACAGAACTTGAACACTGAAGCTTTCTTT
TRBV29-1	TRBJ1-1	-	CSVFTPFGVAEAFF	TGCAGCGTTTTTACACCCTTCGGGGTCGCTGAAGCTTTCTTT
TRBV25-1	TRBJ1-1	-	CASSESVNTEAFF	TGTGCCAGCAGTGAATCCGTGAACACTGAAGCTTTCTTT
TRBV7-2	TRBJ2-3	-	CASSTYFTDTQYF	TGTGCCAGCAGCACTTACTTTACAGATACGCAGTATTTT
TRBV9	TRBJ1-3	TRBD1	CASSPRQGADGNTIYF	TGTGCCAGCAGCCCCCGACAGGGGGCTGATGGAAACACCATATATTTT
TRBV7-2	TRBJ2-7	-	CASSQGATTDYEQYF	TGTGCCAGCAGCCAAGGAGCGACTACAGACTACGAGCAGTACTTC
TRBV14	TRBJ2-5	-	CASSYDSQETQYF	TGTGCCAGCAGCTACGACAGCCAAGAGACCCAGTACTTC
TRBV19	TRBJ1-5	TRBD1	CASTRTGLDQPQHF	TGTGCCAGTACCCGGACAGGGTTGGATCAGCCCCAGCATTTT
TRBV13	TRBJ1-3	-	CASSLSLNSGNTIYF	TGTGCCAGCAGCTTATCCCTAAACTCTGGAAACACCATATATTTT
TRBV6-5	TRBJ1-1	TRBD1	CASGQGIHTEAFF	TGTGCCAGCGGACAGGGGATACACACTGAAGCTTTCTTT
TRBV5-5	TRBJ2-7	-	CASSWGNYEQYF	TGTGCCAGCAGCTGGGGCAACTACGAGCAGTACTTC
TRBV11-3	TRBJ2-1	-	CASSPGGRYNEQFF	TGTGCCAGTAGCCCCGGGGGGCGGTACAATGAGCAGTTCTTC
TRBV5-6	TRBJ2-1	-	CASSGGSISAYNEQFF	TGTGCCAGCAGCGGGGGGTCGATTTCGGCCTACAATGAGCAGTTCTTC
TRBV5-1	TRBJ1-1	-	CASRLESLSTEAFF	TGCGCCAGCAGATTAGAGTCCTTGAGCACTGAAGCTTTCTTT
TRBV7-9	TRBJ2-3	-	CASSVKRSGVYGQADTQYF	TGTGCCAGCAGCGTTAAGCGTTCGGGGGTCTACGGTCAGGCAGATACGCAGTATTTT
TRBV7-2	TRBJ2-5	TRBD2	CASSPIGYRTSGERETQYF	TGTGCCAGCAGCCCCATCGGATATCGGACTAGCGGAGAAAGGGAGACCCAGTACTTC
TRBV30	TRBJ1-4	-	CAWSVRGGYDEKLFF	TGTGCCTGGAGTGTGAGAGGCGGATACGATGAAAAACTGTTTTTT
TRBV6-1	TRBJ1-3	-	CASSGSGNTIYF	TGTGCCAGCAGTGGTAGTGGAAACACCATATATTTT
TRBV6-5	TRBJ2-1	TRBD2	CASSYFAGGVDEQFF	TGTGCCAGCAGTTACTTCGCGGGAGGGGTCGATGAGCAGTTCTTC
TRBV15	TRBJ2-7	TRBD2	CATSRGSSYEQYF	TGTGCCACCAGCCGCGGGAGCTCCTACGAGCAGTACTTC
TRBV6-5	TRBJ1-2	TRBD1	CASTRRGQTNYGYTF	TGTGCCAGCACCCGAAGGGGACAGACTAACTATGGCTACACCTTC
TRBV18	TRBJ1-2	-	CASSPLGGSHYGYTF	TGTGCCAGCTCCCCTCTTGGGGGGTCGCACTATGGCTACACCTTC
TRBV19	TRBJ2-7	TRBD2	CASSPSGGYEQYF	TGTGCCAGTAGTCCTAGCGGGGGATACGAGCAGTACTTC
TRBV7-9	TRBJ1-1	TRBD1	CASLTGGYTEAFF	TGTGCCAGTTTGACAGGGGGCTACACTGAAGCTTTCTTT
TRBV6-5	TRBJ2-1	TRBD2	CASSYSSSGVNEQFF	TGTGCCAGCAGTTACTCGTCTAGCGGGGTCAATGAGCAGTTCTTC
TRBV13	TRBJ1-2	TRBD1	CASSQQGNYGYTF	TGTGCCAGCAGCCAACAGGGGAACTATGGCTACACCTTC
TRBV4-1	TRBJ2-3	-	CASSQPGRGGTERFDTQYF	TGCGCCAGCAGCCAGCCGGGAAGAGGCGGGACCGAGAGGTTCGATACGCAGTATTTT
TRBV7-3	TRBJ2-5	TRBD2	CASSPRGEGETQYF	TGTGCCAGCAGCCCCCGGGGGGAGGGGGAGACCCAGTACTTC
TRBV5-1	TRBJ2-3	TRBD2	CASSLERTSGLTDTQYF	TGCGCCAGCAGCTTAGAACGGACTAGCGGGCTCACAGATACGCAGTATTTT
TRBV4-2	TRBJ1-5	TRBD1	CASSQDGTGNQPQHF	TGTGCCAGCAGCCAAGATGGGACAGGCAATCAGCCCCAGCATTTT
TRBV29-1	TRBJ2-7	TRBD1	CSVGRPGGEQYF	TGCAGCGTTGGGCGCCCAGGGGGAGAGCAGTACTTC
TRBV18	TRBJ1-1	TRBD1	CASSLLGTGQNTEAFF	TGTGCCAGCTCACTCCTCGGGACAGGACAGAACACTGAAGCTTTCTTT
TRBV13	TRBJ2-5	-	CASSLLQETQYF	TGTGCCAGCAGCTTACTACAAGAGACCCAGTACTTC
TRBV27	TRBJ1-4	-	CASSLNTGLGEKLFF	TGTGCCAGCAGTTTAAACACAGGGCTGGGAGAAAAACTGTTTTTT
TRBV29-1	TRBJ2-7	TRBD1	CSVEGDSLSSYEQYF	TGCAGCGTTGAGGGGGACAGTCTCAGCTCCTACGAGCAGTACTTC
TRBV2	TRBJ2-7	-	CASSEGRVLDYEQYF	TGTGCCAGCAGTGAAGGACGGGTATTGGACTACGAGCAGTACTTC
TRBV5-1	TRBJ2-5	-	CASSLVGRETQYF	TGCGCCAGCAGCTTGGTGGGCCGGGAGACCCAGTACTTC
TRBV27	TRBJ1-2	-	CASSFSTAYGYTF	TGTGCCAGCAGTTTTTCGACAGCCTATGGCTACACCTTC
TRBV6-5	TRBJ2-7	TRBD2	CASSLYSGRAFEQYF	TGTGCCAGCAGCCTATATAGCGGGAGGGCCTTCGAGCAGTACTTC
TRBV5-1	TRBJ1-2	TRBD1	CASSLPQGTNYGYTF	TGCGCCAGCAGCTTACCACAGGGGACTAACTATGGCTACACCTTC
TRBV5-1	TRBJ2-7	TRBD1	CASSLPTTGTGSYEQYF	TGCGCCAGCAGCTTGCCTACCACCGGGACAGGGTCCTACGAGCAGTACTTC
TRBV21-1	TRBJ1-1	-	CASSKPGNTEAFF	TGTGCCAGCAGCAAACCGGGGAACACTGAAGCTTTCTTT
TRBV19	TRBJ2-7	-	CASSIGGAEQYF	TGTGCCAGTAGTATAGGCGGGGCAGAGCAGTACTTC
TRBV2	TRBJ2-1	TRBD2	CASSEVSGGIGEQFF	TGTGCCAGCAGTGAAGTGAGCGGGGGGATTGGTGAGCAGTTCTTC
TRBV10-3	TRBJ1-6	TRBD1	CAISESLRGAYNSPLHF	TGTGCCATCAGTGAGTCGCTCAGGGGGGCCTATAATTCACCCCTCCACTTT
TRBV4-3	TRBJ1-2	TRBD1	CASSQDHQDRASWGGYTF	TGCGCCAGCAGCCAAGATCACCAGGACAGGGCCTCATGGGGCGGCTACACCTTC
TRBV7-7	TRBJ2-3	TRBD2	CASSLSILAGEDTQYF	TGTGCCAGCAGCTTATCCATACTAGCGGGGGAAGATACGCAGTATTTT
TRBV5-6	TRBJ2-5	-	CASSLAAETQYF	TGTGCCAGCAGCTTAGCGGCCGAGACCCAGTACTTC